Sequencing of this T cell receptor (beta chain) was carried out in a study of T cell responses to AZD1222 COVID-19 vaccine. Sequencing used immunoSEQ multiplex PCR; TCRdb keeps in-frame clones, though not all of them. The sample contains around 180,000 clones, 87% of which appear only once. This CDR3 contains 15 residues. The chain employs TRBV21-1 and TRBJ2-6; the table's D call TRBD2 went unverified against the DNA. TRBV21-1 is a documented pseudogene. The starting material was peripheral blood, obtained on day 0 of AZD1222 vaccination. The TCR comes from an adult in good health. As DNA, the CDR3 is TGTGCCAGCTCTTCTAATAATTCTGGGGCCAACGTCCTGACTTTC. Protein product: CASSSNNSGANVLTF.